Below are 16 T cell receptor beta chains sequenced from a single sample in a study of blood T cells in healthy people across ages. A J-beta primer mix and a sample-barcoded 5' primer were used in a second PCR of roughly 6 to 11 cycles. TCRdb used MiXCR to reprocess the 5' RACE reads, holding one entry per CDR3 protein. The sample includes about 650,000 distinct CDR3 sequences, about 32% of them seen just once. The sample comprised blood. The receptors shown here come from an elderly woman in good health.

This clonotype occurred a few times. V and J are TRBV5-1 and TRBJ1-1, with 7 nucleotides matching TRBD1. The CDR3 spans 15 residues. After removal of 1 base from V and 5 bases from J, the junction contained 8 bases not matched to a gene. Germline V gene lookup returns CDR1 SGHRS and CDR2 YFSETQ. The CDR3 region is CASSLIRQGGTEAFF. The CDR3, as DNA: TGCGCCAGCAGCTTGATAAGGCAGGGGGGGACTGAAGCTTTCTTT.

Concerning this clonotype itself: A clone one base away is much larger, so this may be a read error. In nucleotides, the CDR3 is TGTGCCAGCGGGGCCGGGGGCCTCAGCACAGATGCGCAGTATTTT. Its protein is CASGAGGLSTDAQYF. The chain carries TRBV7-8 and TRBJ2-3; possibly TRBD1 or TRBD2 for D (6 bases each). The germline CDR1 and CDR2 sequences are SGHVS and FQNEAQ. CDR3 length equals 15 residues.

The genes are TRBV19 and TRBJ2-6, with D perhaps matching TRBD1 or TRBD2 (5 bases each). The ends were cut back, 3 bases at V and 2 bases at J, with 11 bases in the middle. Looked up from germline, CDR1 is LNHDA and CDR2 is SQIVND (reference sequence). The length of the CDR3 is 16 residues. CDR3 nucleotides: TGTGCCAGTAGTATTGGGGGTCAGCCTGGGGCCAACGTCCTGACTTTC. It translates to CASSIGGQPGANVLTF.

The chain uses TRBV12-3 or TRBV12-4 and TRBJ2-2, with D hard to call. V was clipped by 2 bases and J by 4 bases, with 8 bases between them. CDR3 size: 14 residues. The CDR3 spells CASSLSLSTGELFF. The CDR3 DNA reads TGTGCCAGCAGTTTAAGTCTGTCCACCGGGGAGCTGTTTTTT.

The chain employs TRBV11-3 and TRBJ2-3, with D uncertain. CDR3 size: 13 residues. Trimming pared 1 base from V and 8 bases from J, leaving 10 bases between. CDR1 is SGHNT and CDR2 is YENEEA in the germline V gene. The chain's CDR3 is CASSLGYEGTQYF. CDR3 bases: TGTGCCAGCAGCTTAGGGTATGAAGGTACGCAGTATTTT.

This clonotype has only a few counts. V and J are TRBV24-1 and TRBJ2-7, with 9 positions matching TRBD1. The DNA end is a closer match to TRBJ2-5, so the J assignment may be wrong. The CDR3 extends over 16 amino acids. Germline loops: CDR1 KGHDR, CDR2 SFDVKD. CDR3 DNA: TGTGCCACCAGTGCTCCAACCGGGACAGGGCCGGAGACCCAGTACTTC. It translates to CATSAPTGTGPETQYF.

This clonotype was recorded at least ten times. This rearrangement joins TRBV20-1 to TRBJ2-1; 10 positions match TRBD1. Germline values: CDR1 DFQATT, CDR2 SNEGSKA (reference sequence). This CDR3 spans 15 amino acids. The trim removed 3 bases at V and 8 bases at J, leaving 10 bases unmatched. The CDR3 DNA reads as TGCAGTGCTAGCCCGGGACAGGGGAATTACTATGAGCAGTTCTTC. Translating it yields CSASPGQGNYYEQFF.

This clonotype was observed a few times. The rearrangement links TRBV6-1 to TRBJ1-5; D remains ambiguous. V lost 0 bases and J lost 2, with 11 bases in between. Germline CDR1 is MNHNS and CDR2 is SASEGT. The CDR3 contains 16 residues. The CDR3 bases are TGTGCCAGCAGTGAAGCGGCGGGTAGGGGCAATCAGCCCCAGCATTTT. Residues: CASSEAAGRGNQPQHF.

This clonotype came up many times. With a much larger clone just one base away, this may be a read error. The chain employs TRBV29-1 and TRBJ2-1, with D uncertain. The CDR3 runs 15 residues. V lost 2 bases and J 0 bases, leaving 11 bases between the germline ends. Germline V gene data show CDR1 as SQVTM and CDR2 as ANQGSEA. Here the CDR3 reads CSVETGACSYNEQFF. As DNA, the CDR3 is TGCAGCGTTGAAACGGGCGCCTGCTCCTACAATGAGCAGTTCTTC.

In its sample, this clonotype was seen many times. The chain links TRBV11-2 to TRBJ2-3, with D perhaps matching TRBD1 or TRBD2 (5 bases each). V was trimmed by 2 bases and J by 3 bases, leaving 18 bases between them. This CDR3 has 17 amino acids. Germline V CDR1 and CDR2: SGHAT, FQNNGV. In DNA, the CDR3 is TGTGCCAGCAGCTTACGCCCCTCGGGACCTAAAACAGATACGCAGTATTTT. Its translation is CASSLRPSGPKTDTQYF.

This clonotype was counted a few times. The chain has TRBV20-1 and TRBJ1-5, with TRBD1 as a possible D gene (6 bases). This CDR3 region has 14 residues. The V end lost 6 bases, the J end lost 2 bases, and 14 bases lay between the germline ends. Looked up from germline, CDR1 is DFQATT and CDR2 is SNEGSKA (reference sequence). This chain's CDR3 is CSAETNRGNQPQHF. In nucleotides, the CDR3 is TGCAGTGCGGAGACTAACAGGGGCAATCAGCCCCAGCATTTT.

This clonotype was picked up many times. The V gene is TRBV12-3 or TRBV12-4, the J gene TRBJ2-1; tentative D call: TRBD2 (7 bases). V shed 3 bases and J shed 7 bases, with 13 bases lying between them. CDR3 length: 14 residues. DNA for the CDR3: TGTGCCAGCAGTTTGGGGGGGGGCCGGAATGAGCAGTTCTTC. Residues: CASSLGGGRNEQFF.

This clonotype was detected many times. The J gene is TRBJ2-3, the V gene TRBV20-1; D gene uncertain. CDR3 length equals 12 residues. The germline gives CDR1 DFQATT, CDR2 SNEGSKA (reference sequence). V lost 6 bases to trimming and J lost 2 bases, with 9 bases between them. The CDR3 protein is CSAGPYTDTQYF. The DNA for the CDR3 is TGCAGTGCCGGACCATACACAGATACGCAGTATTTT.

V usage is TRBV5-1 and J usage is TRBJ2-2; 7 nucleotides align to TRBD2. CDR1 and CDR2 from the germline V gene are SGHRS and YFSETQ. The V and J ends lost 4 bases and 3 bases, in that order; junction bases with no gene match: 9. This CDR3 spans 16 amino acids. The CDR3 loop is CASSLQTSTYTGELFF. CDR3 DNA: TGCGCCAGCAGCCTCCAGACTAGCACCTACACCGGGGAGCTGTTTTTT.

Notes on this clonotype: Relative to the germline gene, one junction end is altered; a read error may explain this. The chain carries TRBV10-3 and TRBJ1-4; D ambiguous. The CDR3 has 16 amino acids. In germline, CDR1 is ENHRY, CDR2 SYGVKD. The CDR3 coding sequence is TGTGCCATCAGTGAGTCCAGAAGGGCGATGGGTGAAAAACGGTTTTTT. This codes for CAISESRRAMGEKRFF.

The V call is TRBV14, the J call TRBJ2-4; D is perhaps TRBD1 or TRBD2 (5 bases each). The germline gives CDR1 SGHDN, CDR2 FVKESK. V was pared by 4 bases and J by 3 bases, with 28 bases between. This CDR3 has 20 residues. The CDR3 bases are TGTGCCAGCAGCCCTCACTCCACGGGGCCCGTCGGGGTTAGCAAAAACATTCAGTACTTC. This encodes CASSPHSTGPVGVSKNIQYF.